What follows are 7 T cell receptor beta chains derived from one specimen sequenced in a study of T cell responses to AZD1222 COVID-19 vaccine. The method was immunoSEQ multiplex PCR; TCRdb's version includes in-frame clones alone and lacks a portion of them. The data show 100,000 to 150,000 clones, roughly 84% seen once. The source material was peripheral blood, sampled on day 0 of AZD1222 vaccination. These receptors were obtained from an adult in good health.

The chain is built from TRBV18 and TRBJ2-1; the match to TRBD1 covers 7 bases. Germline assignment: CDR1 KGHSH and CDR2 LQKENI. Germline trimming cut 8 bases from V and 9 bases from J; bases unmatched to any gene: 13. The CDR3 spans 14 residues. The CDR3 bases are TGTGCCAGCCAAGCACAGGGGTCTCGCTCTGAGCAGTTCTTC. It is translated as CASQAQGSRSEQFF.

In its sample, this clone was seen a few times. The V call is TRBV28, the J call TRBJ1-6; tentative D call: TRBD1 (5 bases). The CDR3 is made up of 15 amino acids. With 7 bases removed from V and 7 bases from J, the gap between germline ends came to 17 bases. The germline V gene has CDR1 MDHEN and CDR2 SYDVKM. The CDR3: CASTDQDRENSPLHF. CDR3 coding DNA: TGTGCCAGCACGGACCAAGACAGAGAAAATTCACCCCTCCACTTT.

The chain employs TRBV4-3 and TRBJ1-4; 7 bases agree with TRBD1. The CDR3 sequence is 14 residues long. With V trimmed by 1 base and J by 7 bases, 3 bases remained unmatched. CDR1 and CDR2 from the germline V gene are LGHNA and YSLEER. DNA of the CDR3: TGCGCCAGCAGCCAAGGACAGGGAGGTGAAAAACTGTTTTTT. As protein: CASSQGQGGEKLFF.

In its sample, this clone was seen once. The chain uses TRBV18 and TRBJ1-2; D is uncertain. CDR3 size: 16 residues. V lost 4 bases to trimming and J lost 3 bases, with 18 bases between them. Germline values: CDR1 KGHSH, CDR2 LQKENI. CDR3 in DNA: TGTGCCAGCTCACGGGCAGGATCGGAGTTCGACTATGGCTACACCTTC. It translates to CASSRAGSEFDYGYTF.

The rearrangement links TRBV9 to TRBJ2-5; possibly TRBD2 for D (6 bases). Germline V gene lookup returns CDR1 SGDLS and CDR2 YYNGEE. V was clipped by 0 bases and J by 7 bases, with 10 bases between them. CDR3 length: 13 amino acids. CDR3 DNA: TGTGCCAGCAGCGTAGCGGGAGAGGGGACCCAGTACTTC. Its protein product is CASSVAGEGTQYF.

The gene calls are TRBV10-3 and TRBJ1-2, with TRBD1 as a possible D gene (5 bases). CDR3 length equals 18 residues. V was pared by 6 bases and J by 6 bases, with 29 bases between. Germline V gene sequence: CDR1 ENHRY, CDR2 SYGVKD. CDR3 protein: CAIRPLSSAAGRNDGYTF. CDR3 nucleotide sequence: TGTGCCATCAGACCCCTTTCGTCCGCCGCGGGGCGCAATGATGGCTACACCTTC.

The genes are TRBV27 and TRBJ2-2, with D unclear. CDR3 size: 11 residues. Germline loops: CDR1 MNHEY, CDR2 SMNVEV (reference sequence). V gave up 3 bases and J gave up 5 bases, with 1 base separating them. CDR3 sequence reads: CASSFTGELFF. Written as DNA, the CDR3 is TGTGCCAGCAGTTTTACCGGGGAGCTGTTTTTT.